This T cell receptor (beta chain) emerged from a study of CD8 T cells in Susac syndrome. Turning to the study itself: Patients with Susac syndrome were therapy-naive, on corticosteroids, or on intravenous immunoglobulin alone at blood draw.

The CDR3 sequence is 13 residues long. V was shortened by 5 bases and J by 7 bases, with 12 bases between the two germline ends. Sequencing of TCR beta was carried out in blood CD8+ and CD4+ T cells. In contrast to the negatively isolated CD8+ and CD4+ T cells, TEMRA cells were FACS-enriched. Reverse transcription of about 0.5 to 1 ug RNA was carried out with random hexamers. TCRdb processed the immunoSEQ multiplex PCR reads anew with MiXCR; each CDR3 protein has one entry. The sample has 200,000 or so distinct CDR3 sequences; approximately 94% are singletons. Material for sequencing was CD4+ T cells from PBMCs. The rearrangement links TRBV12-3 or TRBV12-4 to TRBJ2-1, with D maybe TRBD1 (7 bases). This clonotype was obtained from a human donor with Susac syndrome. CDR3 coding DNA: TGTGCCAGCAGTCCCAGGGGGGAGAATGAGCAGTTCTTC. This codes for CASSPRGENEQFF.